The sequence of this TCR beta chain was determined in a study of cytomegalovirus exposure and HLA in healthy donors. Whole-study findings and limits: Reportedly, diagnosis of cytomegalovirus status by the classifier showed high specificity and sensitivity. The CMV antigen specificity of three CMV-associated chains was confirmed through in vitro analysis.

The donors were members of the validation cohort comprising over a hundred subjects, separate from the roughly 690-subject first cohort. TCRdb's table, derived via immunoSEQ multiplex PCR, lists solely in-frame clones and lacks some. The data show 110,000 to 150,000 clones, 94% seen once. Of note for this clone: Its matching antigen is unknown.

The receptor's source is a man between 18 and 35 years old in good health and CMV-seropositive. Sequencing input: PBMCs.

The CDR3 loop reads CASIRTQGERAPLHF. Here the CDR3 DNA reads TGTGCCAGCATTAGGACCCAGGGGGAAAGGGCACCCCTCCACTTT. The V call is TRBV2, the J call TRBJ1-6, with 7 positions matching TRBD1. Germline values: CDR1 SNHLY, CDR2 FYNNEI. V dropped 7 bases and J dropped 11; count of bases not matched to a gene: 14. The CDR3 sequence is 15 residues long. Full variable domain (remainder filled in from reference TRBV2 and TRBJ1-6): EPEVTQTPSHQVTQMGQEVILRCVPISNHLYFYWYRQILGQKVEFLVSFYNNEISEKSEIFDDQFSVERPDGSNFTLKIRSTKLEDSAMYFCASIRTQGERAPLHFGNGTRLTVT.